The source of this T cell receptor (beta chain) is a study of CD8+ T cells in alopecia areata. Study results and caveats: Scalp sequencing also captures normal skin's resident alphabeta T cells.

The V and J ends lost 1 base and 2 bases, in that order; junction bases with no gene match: 3. Germline V gene sequence: CDR1 SGHTA, CDR2 FQGNSA. The CDR3 sequence is 15 residues long. Treatment of the sample: oral pan-JAK inhibitor, 5-10 mg twice daily. The sequencing template was cDNA reverse transcribed from extracted RNA. The table came from immunoSEQ multiplex PCR; TCRdb's copy has only in-frame clones and leaves some out. The table records approximately 200,000 clones, 60% of them present only once. In this sample, this clone turned up a few times. Its antigen is still unknown. The source of this sequence is a human donor with alopecia areata. The V gene is TRBV7-2, the J gene TRBJ2-3; 7 bases are shared with TRBD1. Material: CD4+ T cells sorted from blood, obtained at week 4, from a patient treated with tofacitinib. Here the CDR3 reads CASSLVGTDTDTQYF. The CDR3 DNA is TGTGCCAGCAGCTTAGTCGGGACAGACACAGATACGCAGTATTTT.